This T cell receptor beta chain came from a study of T cells in Graves' hyperthyroidism and ophthalmopathy. General study points: The model forecast ophthalmopathy, anticipating it by a median 6.5 months before onset.

Germline V gene sequence: CDR1 SNHLY, CDR2 FYNNEI. This CDR3 is built from 14 residues. V lost 8 bases to trimming and J lost 5 bases, with 18 bases between them. RNA transcripts served as the template for amplifying TCR beta CDR3 regions. HTBI primers drove first-round RT-PCR of the TCR CDR3. TCRdb processed the multiplex PCR reads anew with MiXCR; each CDR3 protein has one entry. Of about 640,000 distinct CDR3 sequences listed, less than 25% were seen once; the top ten hold more than 30%. Uncontrolled infection, other autoimmune disease, pregnancy or lactation led to exclusion. To note about this clonotype: No antigen is known for it.

The chain couples TRBV2 to TRBJ1-2, with no clear D. Material for sequencing was blood. The TCR comes from a man in his thirties or forties with Graves' ophthalmopathy. CDR3 nucleotide sequence: TGTGCCAGCTGGAAGGACCTGGCCCTTTATGGCTACACCTTC. Protein product: CASWKDLALYGYTF.